Below, 18 T cell receptor beta chains from the same sample are listed, as sequenced in a study of regulatory T cells in long-lasting Graves disease. Time point denoted: newly diagnosed GD, antithyroid drugs for less than 3 months. The authors made the TCR library using RNA they extracted from PBMCs. With iRepertoire HTBI primers and Arm-PCR of CDR3 regions, TCR beta libraries were built. MiXCR was run by TCRdb on the multiplex PCR reads, yielding one entry per CDR3 protein. Seen here are around 420,000 distinct CDR3 sequences, approximately 16% observed once, and the top ten hold roughly 7.7%. A further study also used this sample, focusing on T cells in Graves' hyperthyroidism and ophthalmopathy.

The sequencing here drew on peripheral blood mononuclear cells (PBMCs), taken at new diagnosis, from a patient treated with antithyroid drugs. The receptors here all came from a woman aged 40-49 years with Graves disease.

The J gene is TRBJ1-1, the V gene TRBV20-1, with a possible D match to TRBD1 (5 bases). The CDR3 consists of 13 residues. Trimming took off 4 bases at V and 0 bases at J, with 9 bases between the two ends. Germline V gene lookup returns CDR1 DFQATT and CDR2 SNEGSKA (reference sequence). The CDR3 protein is CSAMGQVNTEAFF. The CDR3, as DNA: TGCAGTGCTATGGGGCAAGTGAACACTGAAGCTTTCTTT.

The V gene is TRBV25-1, the J gene TRBJ2-2; TRBD1 matches 10 bases. The CDR3 is made up of 16 amino acids. The germline gives CDR1 MGHDK, CDR2 SYGVNS. J gave up 5 bases and V 3 bases, and 6 bases lay outside the gene matches. The CDR3 loop reads CASSDPGTGVTGELFF. CDR3 nucleotide sequence: TGTGCCAGCAGTGACCCCGGGACAGGGGTTACCGGGGAGCTGTTTTTT.

The table lists this clonotype with a few counts. V usage is TRBV19 and J usage is TRBJ2-3; a possible D gene is TRBD1 (6 bases). This CDR3 region has 13 residues. V was cut by 5 bases and J by 6 bases, with 12 bases left in between. From germline, CDR1 is LNHDA and CDR2 SQIVND (reference sequence). CDR3 DNA: TGTGCCAGTAGTTGGGACAAGACGGATACGCAGTATTTT. This translates into CASSWDKTDTQYF.

The table lists this clonotype with many counts. This sequence joins TRBV5-1 and TRBJ2-7, with TRBD1 identical over 7 bases. CDR1 is SGHRS, CDR2 YFSETQ, per germline. The CDR3 is made up of 12 amino acids. The J segment lost 3 bases and the V segment lost 5 bases, leaving 2 bases of the junction unmatched. The CDR3 nucleotides are TGCGCCAGCAGATGGGACAGCTACGAGCAGTACTTC. Translation gives CASRWDSYEQYF.

Note on this clonotype: A much larger clone lies a single base off, so this may be a read error. This rearrangement joins TRBV28 to TRBJ2-3, with a possible D match to TRBD2 (5 bases). This CDR3 contains 15 residues. Germline CDR1 MDHEN, CDR2 SYDVKM. CDR3: CTSSQRVTGEDTQYF. CDR3 sequence (DNA): TGTACCAGCAGTCAACGGGTAACCGGGGAAGATACGCAGTATTTT.

This clonotype was recorded at least ten times. V and J are TRBV6-2 or TRBV6-3 and TRBJ2-7, with TRBD2 matching over 8 bases. Germline V gene lookup returns CDR1 MNHEY and CDR2 SVGEGT. The CDR3 runs to 17 residues. The J segment lost 2 bases and the V segment lost 0 bases, leaving 9 bases of the junction unmatched. The CDR3 DNA follows: TGTGCCAGCAGTTACTCGTTTCGGACTAGCCCCCCCTACGAGCAGTACTTC. Its protein product is CASSYSFRTSPPYEQYF.

This chain links TRBV4-2 with TRBJ2-1, with unresolved D. The closer fit of TRBJ2-5 to the DNA end suggests the J call may be wrong. CDR1 is LGHNA, CDR2 YNFKEQ, per germline. This CDR3 region has 14 residues. The chain's CDR3 is CASSQGAVFETQYF. For the CDR3, the DNA is TGTGCCAGCAGCCAAGGGGCGGTGTTTGAGACCCAGTACTTC.

This clonotype has at least ten counts. This chain uses TRBV11-3 with TRBJ2-1; D may correspond to TRBD1 or TRBD2 (5 bases each). Germline V lookup: CDR1 SGHNT, CDR2 YENEEA. This CDR3 is built from 19 residues. V was shortened by 0 bases and J by 5 bases, with 23 bases between the two germline ends. CDR3 bases: TGTGCCAGCAGCTTAGACGCAATCCGGGACGAACGCTGGAACAATGAGCAGTTCTTC. Protein: CASSLDAIRDERWNNEQFF.

V and J are TRBV19 and TRBJ2-4, with 12 bases that match TRBD2. The trim removed 5 bases at V and 6 bases at J, leaving 8 bases unmatched. The CDR3 is 16 residues long. Germline V CDR1 and CDR2: LNHDA, SQIVND (reference sequence). The CDR3 spells CASSFLAGGPGNIQYF. CDR3 coding DNA: TGTGCCAGTAGTTTCCTAGCGGGAGGGCCAGGAAACATTCAGTACTTC.

This clonotype has ten or more counts. The chain is built from TRBV28 and TRBJ2-4; D is perhaps TRBD1 (5 bases). CDR1 is MDHEN and CDR2 is SYDVKM in the germline V gene. The CDR3 runs 13 residues. The V and J ends lost 3 bases and 8 bases respectively, with 11 bases between them. The CDR3 is CASSFAGSDIQYF. DNA for the CDR3: TGTGCCAGCAGTTTCGCAGGGTCGGACATTCAGTACTTC.

The sample holds a few counts of this clonotype. This clone may be a read error of a much larger clone one base away. The rearrangement uses TRBV27 and TRBJ2-5; 9 positions match TRBD2. CDR3 length equals 13 residues. Germline CDR1 reads MNHEY; CDR2 reads SMNVEV (reference sequence). The CDR3 DNA reads TGTGCCAGCAGGACCGCGGGGGGGGAGACCCAGTGCTTC. Its protein product is CASRTAGGETQCF.

This clonotype has at least ten counts. The chain is built from TRBV28 and TRBJ1-1, with 7 bases identical to TRBD1. From germline, CDR1 is MDHEN and CDR2 SYDVKM. The CDR3 length is 14 residues. The junction had 5 bases not matched to a gene; V was cut back by 6 bases and J by 1 base. The CDR3 spells CASSWGTANTEAFF. CDR3 DNA: TGTGCCAGCAGCTGGGGGACAGCGAACACTGAAGCTTTCTTT.

This clonotype was recorded at least ten times. The V and J genes are TRBV28 and TRBJ2-1, with 9 bases fitting TRBD2. This CDR3 is 16 amino acids long. J lost 9 bases, V lost 5 bases, and 14 bases had no gene match. Germline-derived CDR1 and CDR2 are MDHEN and SYDVKM. The CDR3 is CASSGSGRRLIGEQFF. The CDR3 DNA follows: TGTGCCAGCAGTGGAAGCGGGAGGCGTCTTATAGGTGAGCAGTTCTTC. Together with reference TRBV28 and TRBJ2-1, the CDR3 gives the full variable domain: DVKVTQSSRYLVKRTGEKVFLECVQDMDHENMFWYRQDPGLGLRLIYFSYDVKMKEKGDIPEGYSVSREKKERFSLILESASTNQTSMYLCASSGSGRRLIGEQFFGPGTRLTVL.

This clonotype showed up many times. This chain joins TRBV11-2 and TRBJ1-6; tentative D call: TRBD1 (5 bases). CDR1 is SGHAT and CDR2 is FQNNGV in the germline V gene. V gave up 0 bases and J gave up 8 bases, with 11 bases separating them. This CDR3 is built from 15 residues. CDR3 in amino acids: CASSLDWGRDSPLHF. CDR3 bases: TGTGCCAGCAGCTTAGATTGGGGCAGGGATTCACCCCTCCACTTT.

This rearrangement joins TRBV27 to TRBJ1-2; 7 bases line up with TRBD1. The CDR3 extends over 16 amino acids. CDR1 is MNHEY, CDR2 SMNVEV, per germline (reference sequence). Unmatched junction bases numbered 13, after V lost 5 bases and J lost 4 bases. The CDR3 sequence: CASSPTRQGTVYGYTF. CDR3 bases: TGTGCCAGCAGTCCTACACGACAGGGCACGGTCTATGGCTACACCTTC.

This clonotype was seen repeatedly, ten times or more. The rearrangement joins TRBV28 to TRBJ2-7; tentative D call: TRBD2 (6 bases). V shed 4 bases and J shed 9 bases, with 19 bases lying between them. Germline V gene lookup returns CDR1 MDHEN and CDR2 SYDVKM. This CDR3 has 14 amino acids. The CDR3 region is CASSYTTTSAAQYF. The CDR3 nucleotides are TGTGCCAGCAGTTATACGACGACTAGTGCGGCGCAGTACTTC.

This clonotype appeared a few times. The chain has TRBV9 and TRBJ2-1; 12 nucleotides match TRBD1. Germline V CDR1 and CDR2: SGDLS, YYNGEE. The trim removed 1 base at V and 9 bases at J, leaving 5 bases unmatched. The CDR3 has 15 residues. CDR3 in DNA: TGTGCCAGCAGCGTAACGGGACAGGGGGCCGGTGAGCAGTTCTTC. This gives the protein CASSVTGQGAGEQFF.

This clonotype was recorded many times. The chain carries TRBV28 and TRBJ2-2, with TRBD2 as a possible D gene (5 bases). Germline V CDR1 and CDR2: MDHEN, SYDVKM. The length of the CDR3 is 15 residues. V was trimmed by 1 base and J by 7 bases, leaving 13 bases between them. CDR3 region: CASSLYETSDGELFF. The CDR3 DNA sequence: TGTGCCAGCAGTTTATATGAAACTAGTGACGGGGAGCTGTTTTTT.